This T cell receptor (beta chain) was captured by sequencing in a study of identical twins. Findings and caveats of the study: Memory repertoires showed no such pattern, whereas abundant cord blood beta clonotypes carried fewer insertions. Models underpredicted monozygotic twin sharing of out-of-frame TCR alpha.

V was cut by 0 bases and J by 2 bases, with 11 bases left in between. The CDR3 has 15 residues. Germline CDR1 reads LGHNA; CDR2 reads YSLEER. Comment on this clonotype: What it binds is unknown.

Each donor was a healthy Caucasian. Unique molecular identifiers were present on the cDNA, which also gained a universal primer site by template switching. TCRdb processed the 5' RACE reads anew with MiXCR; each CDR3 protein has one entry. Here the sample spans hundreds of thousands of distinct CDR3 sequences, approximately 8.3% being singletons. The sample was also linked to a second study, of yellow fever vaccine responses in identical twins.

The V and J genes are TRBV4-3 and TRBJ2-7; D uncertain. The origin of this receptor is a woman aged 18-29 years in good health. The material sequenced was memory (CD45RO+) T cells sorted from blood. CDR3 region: CASSQEGGNTYEQYF. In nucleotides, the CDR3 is TGCGCCAGCAGCCAAGAAGGTGGCAACACCTACGAGCAGTACTTC.